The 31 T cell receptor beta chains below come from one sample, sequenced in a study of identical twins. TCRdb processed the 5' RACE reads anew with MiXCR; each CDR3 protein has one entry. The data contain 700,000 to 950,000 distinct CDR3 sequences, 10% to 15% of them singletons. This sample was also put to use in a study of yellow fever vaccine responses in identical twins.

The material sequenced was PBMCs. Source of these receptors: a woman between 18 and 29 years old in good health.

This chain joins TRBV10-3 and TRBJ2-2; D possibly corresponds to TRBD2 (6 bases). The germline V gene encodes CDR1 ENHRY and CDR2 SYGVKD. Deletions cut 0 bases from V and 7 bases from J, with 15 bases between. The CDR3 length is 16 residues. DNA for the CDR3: TGTGCCATCAGTGAGTCTGTACGGGAGAGTGGCGGGGAGCTGTTTTTT. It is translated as CAISESVRESGGELFF.

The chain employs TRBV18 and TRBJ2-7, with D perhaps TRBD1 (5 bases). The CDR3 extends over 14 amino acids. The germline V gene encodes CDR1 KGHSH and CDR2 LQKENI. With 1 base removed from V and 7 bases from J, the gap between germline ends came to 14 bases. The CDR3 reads CASSPRGPLGEQYF. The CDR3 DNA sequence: TGTGCCAGCTCACCACGGGGCCCTTTAGGGGAGCAGTACTTC.

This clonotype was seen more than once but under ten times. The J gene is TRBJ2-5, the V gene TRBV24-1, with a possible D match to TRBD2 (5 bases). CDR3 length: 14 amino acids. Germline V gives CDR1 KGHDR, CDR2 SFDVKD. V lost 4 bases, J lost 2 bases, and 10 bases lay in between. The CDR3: CATSEPGNQETQYF. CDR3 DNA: TGTGCCACCAGTGAACCGGGAAATCAAGAGACCCAGTACTTC.

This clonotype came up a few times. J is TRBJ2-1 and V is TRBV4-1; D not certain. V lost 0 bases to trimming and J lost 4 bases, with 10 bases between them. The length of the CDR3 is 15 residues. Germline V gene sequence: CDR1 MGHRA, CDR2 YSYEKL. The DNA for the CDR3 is TGCGCCAGCAGCCAAGATCGAGGCGTTTACAATGAGCAGTTCTTC. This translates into CASSQDRGVYNEQFF.

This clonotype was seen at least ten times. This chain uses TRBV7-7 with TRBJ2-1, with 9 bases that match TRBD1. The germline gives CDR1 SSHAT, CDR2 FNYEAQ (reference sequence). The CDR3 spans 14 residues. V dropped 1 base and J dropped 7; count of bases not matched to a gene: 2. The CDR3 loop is CASSLGQGVNEQFF. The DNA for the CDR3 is TGTGCCAGCAGCTTAGGACAGGGGGTTAATGAGCAGTTCTTC.

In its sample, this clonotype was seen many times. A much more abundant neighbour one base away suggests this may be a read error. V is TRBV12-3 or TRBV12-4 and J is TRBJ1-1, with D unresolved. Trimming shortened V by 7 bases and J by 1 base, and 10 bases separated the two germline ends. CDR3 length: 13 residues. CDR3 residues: CASNQGGNTEAFF. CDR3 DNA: TGTGCCAGCAACCAAGGTGGGAACACTGAAGCTTTCTTT.

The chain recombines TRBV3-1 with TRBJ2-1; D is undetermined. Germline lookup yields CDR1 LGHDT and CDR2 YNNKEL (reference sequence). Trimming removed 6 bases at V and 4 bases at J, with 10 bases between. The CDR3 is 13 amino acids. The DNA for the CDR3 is TGTGCCAGCAGACGAAACACGTACAATGAGCAGTTCTTC. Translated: CASRRNTYNEQFF.

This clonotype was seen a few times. The CDR3 here is CASSRDIGQANTEAFF. The CDR3 coding sequence is TGCGCCAGCAGCCGGGATATCGGACAGGCAAACACTGAAGCTTTCTTT. The chain carries TRBV5-1 and TRBJ1-1; 7 bases align to TRBD1. This CDR3 spans 16 amino acids. Trimming took 4 bases from V and 2 from J; bases not matched to a gene: 11. Per the germline V gene, CDR1 is SGHRS and CDR2 is YFSETQ. The variable domain in full, with the rest retrieved from reference TRBV5-1 and TRBJ1-1, is KAGVTQTPRYLIKTRGQQVTLSCSPISGHRSVSWYQQTPGQGLQFLFEYFSETQRNKGNFPGRFSGRQFSNSRSEMNVSTLELGDSALYLCASSRDIGQANTEAFFGQGTRLTVV.

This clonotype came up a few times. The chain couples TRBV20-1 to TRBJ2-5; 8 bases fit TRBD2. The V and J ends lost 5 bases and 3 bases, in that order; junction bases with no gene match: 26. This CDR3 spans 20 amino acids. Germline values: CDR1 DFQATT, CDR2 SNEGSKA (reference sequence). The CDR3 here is CSASLYSKRETLLIEETQYF. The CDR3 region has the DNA TGCAGTGCTTCTCTATATTCTAAGCGGGAGACTCTACTCATTGAAGAGACCCAGTACTTC.

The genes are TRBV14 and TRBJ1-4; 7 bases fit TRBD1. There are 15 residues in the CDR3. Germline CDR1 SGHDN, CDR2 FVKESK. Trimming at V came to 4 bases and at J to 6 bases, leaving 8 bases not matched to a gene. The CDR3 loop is CASSPQGGLYEKLFF. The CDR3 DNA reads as TGTGCCAGCAGCCCGCAGGGGGGTCTTTATGAAAAACTGTTTTTT. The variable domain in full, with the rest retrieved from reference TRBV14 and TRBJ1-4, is EAGVTQFPSHSVIEKGQTVTLRCDPISGHDNLYWYRRVMGKEIKFLLHFVKESKQDESGMPNNRFLAERTGGTYSTLKVQPAELEDSGVYFCASSPQGGLYEKLFFGSGTQLSVL.

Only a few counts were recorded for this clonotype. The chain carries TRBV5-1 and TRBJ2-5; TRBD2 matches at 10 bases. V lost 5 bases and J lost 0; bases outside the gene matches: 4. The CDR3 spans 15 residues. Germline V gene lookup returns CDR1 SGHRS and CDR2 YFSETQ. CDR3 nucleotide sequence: TGCGCCAGCAGGGTTAGCGGGGGGTACCAAGAGACCCAGTACTTC. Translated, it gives CASRVSGGYQETQYF.

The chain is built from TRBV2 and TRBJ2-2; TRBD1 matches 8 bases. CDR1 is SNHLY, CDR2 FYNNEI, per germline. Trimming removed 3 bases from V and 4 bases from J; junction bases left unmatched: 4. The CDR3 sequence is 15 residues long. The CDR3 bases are TGTGCCAGCAGTGACGACAGGGGTGCCACCGGGGAGCTGTTTTTT. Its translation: CASSDDRGATGELFF.

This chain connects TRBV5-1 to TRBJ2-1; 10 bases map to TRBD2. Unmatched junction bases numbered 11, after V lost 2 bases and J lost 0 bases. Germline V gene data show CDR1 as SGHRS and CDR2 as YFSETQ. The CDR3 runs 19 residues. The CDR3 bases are TGCGCCAGCAGCTTAAAGCTCCTAGCGGGAGCGAGCTCCTACAATGAGCAGTTCTTC. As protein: CASSLKLLAGASSYNEQFF.

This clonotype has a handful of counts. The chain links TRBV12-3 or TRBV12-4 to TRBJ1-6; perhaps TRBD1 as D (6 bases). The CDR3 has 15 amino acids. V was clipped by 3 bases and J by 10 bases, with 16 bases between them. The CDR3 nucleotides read TGTGCCAGCAGTTTGGACAGACAGTTAAGCTCACCCCTCCACTTT. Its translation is CASSLDRQLSSPLHF.

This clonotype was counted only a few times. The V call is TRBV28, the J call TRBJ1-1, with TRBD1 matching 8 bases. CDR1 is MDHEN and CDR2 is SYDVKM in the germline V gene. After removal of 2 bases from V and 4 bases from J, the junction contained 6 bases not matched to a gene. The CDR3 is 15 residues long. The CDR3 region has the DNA TGTGCCAGCAGTTTACCGGACAGGGAGGGCACTGAAGCTTTCTTT. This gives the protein CASSLPDREGTEAFF.

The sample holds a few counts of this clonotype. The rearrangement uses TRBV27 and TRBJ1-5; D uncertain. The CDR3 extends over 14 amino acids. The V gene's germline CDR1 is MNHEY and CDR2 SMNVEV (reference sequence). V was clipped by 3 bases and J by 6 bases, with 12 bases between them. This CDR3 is CASSFRHRGQPQHF. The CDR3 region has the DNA TGTGCCAGCAGTTTTAGACACCGAGGTCAGCCCCAGCATTTT.

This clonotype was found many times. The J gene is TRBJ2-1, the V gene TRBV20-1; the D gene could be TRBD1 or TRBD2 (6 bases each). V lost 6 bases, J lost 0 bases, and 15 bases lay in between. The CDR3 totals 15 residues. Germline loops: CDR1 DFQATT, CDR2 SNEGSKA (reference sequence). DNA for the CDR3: TGCAGTGCCCCTCGGGGGCTCAGCTCCTACAATGAGCAGTTCTTC. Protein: CSAPRGLSSYNEQFF.

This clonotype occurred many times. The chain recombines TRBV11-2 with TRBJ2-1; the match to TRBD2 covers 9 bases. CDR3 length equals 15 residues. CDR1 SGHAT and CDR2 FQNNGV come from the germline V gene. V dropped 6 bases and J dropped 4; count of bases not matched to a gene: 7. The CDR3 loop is CASSTLAGIYNEQFF. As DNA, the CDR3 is TGTGCCAGCAGTACTCTAGCGGGAATTTACAATGAGCAGTTCTTC.

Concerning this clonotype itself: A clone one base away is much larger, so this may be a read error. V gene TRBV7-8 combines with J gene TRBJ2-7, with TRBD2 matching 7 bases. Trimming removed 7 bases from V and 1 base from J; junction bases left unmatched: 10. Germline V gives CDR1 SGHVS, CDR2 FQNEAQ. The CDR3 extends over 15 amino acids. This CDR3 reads CASTPVAGASYEQYF. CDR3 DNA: TGTGCCAGCACTCCTGTTGCGGGAGCTTCCTACGAGCAGTACTTC.

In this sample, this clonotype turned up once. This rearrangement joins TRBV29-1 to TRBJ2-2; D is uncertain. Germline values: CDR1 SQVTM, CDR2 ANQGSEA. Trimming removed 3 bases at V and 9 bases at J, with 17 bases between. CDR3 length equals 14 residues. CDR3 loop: CSVDEYPGTRELFF. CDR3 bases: TGCAGCGTTGATGAATACCCTGGTACCCGGGAGCTGTTTTTT.

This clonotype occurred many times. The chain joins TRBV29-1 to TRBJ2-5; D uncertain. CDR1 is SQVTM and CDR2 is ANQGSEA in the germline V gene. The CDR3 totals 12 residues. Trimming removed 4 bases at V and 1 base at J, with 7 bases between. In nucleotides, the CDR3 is TGCAGCGTTGGGCTTAGCCAAGAGACCCAGTACTTC. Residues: CSVGLSQETQYF. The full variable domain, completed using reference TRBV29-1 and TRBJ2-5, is SAVISQKPSRDICQRGTSLTIQCQVDSQVTMMFWYRQQPGQSLTLIATANQGSEATYESGFVIDKFPISRPNLTFSTLTVSNMSPEDSSIYLCSVGLSQETQYFGPGTRLLVL.

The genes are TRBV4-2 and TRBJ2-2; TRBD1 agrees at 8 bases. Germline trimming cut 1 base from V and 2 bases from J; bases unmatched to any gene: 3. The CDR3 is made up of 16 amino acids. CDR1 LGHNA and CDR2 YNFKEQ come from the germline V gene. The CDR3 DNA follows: TGTGCCAGCAGCCAAGCCGGGACAGGAAACACCGGGGAGCTGTTTTTT. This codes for CASSQAGTGNTGELFF.

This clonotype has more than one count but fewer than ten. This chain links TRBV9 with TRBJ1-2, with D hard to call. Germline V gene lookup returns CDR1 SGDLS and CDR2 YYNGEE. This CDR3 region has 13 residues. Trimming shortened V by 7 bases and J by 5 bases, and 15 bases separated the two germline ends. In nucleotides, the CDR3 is TGTGCCAGCGCGGGGAGGCCACCTTATGGCTACACCTTC. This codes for CASAGRPPYGYTF.

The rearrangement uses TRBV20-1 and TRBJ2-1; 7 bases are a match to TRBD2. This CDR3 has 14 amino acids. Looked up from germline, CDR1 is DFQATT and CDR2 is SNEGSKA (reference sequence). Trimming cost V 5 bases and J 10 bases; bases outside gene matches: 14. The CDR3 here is CSAPGGLGLLEQFF. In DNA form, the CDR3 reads TGCAGTGCTCCAGGAGGACTAGGGTTATTGGAGCAGTTCTTC.

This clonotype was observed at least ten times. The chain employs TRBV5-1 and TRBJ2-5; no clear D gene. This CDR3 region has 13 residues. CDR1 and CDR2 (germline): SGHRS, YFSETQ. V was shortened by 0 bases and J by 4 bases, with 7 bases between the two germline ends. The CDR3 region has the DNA TGCGCCAGCAGCTTGGTTTTTTTAGAGACCCAGTACTTC. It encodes CASSLVFLETQYF.

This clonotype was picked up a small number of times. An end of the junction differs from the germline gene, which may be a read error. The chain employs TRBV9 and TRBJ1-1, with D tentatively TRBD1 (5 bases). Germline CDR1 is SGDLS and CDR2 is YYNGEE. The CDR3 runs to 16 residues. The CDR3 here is CASSVASGEQVGEAFF. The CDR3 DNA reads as TGTGCCAGCAGTGTAGCTTCGGGGGAACAGGTTGGTGAAGCTTTCTTT.

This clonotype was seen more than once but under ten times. The CDR3 sequence is CASSEDRGRVTNEKLFF. CDR3 DNA: TGTGCCAGCAGTGAAGATAGGGGACGGGTAACTAATGAAAAACTGTTTTTT. V is TRBV2 and J is TRBJ1-4; D possibly corresponds to TRBD1 (5 bases). Trimming pared 1 base from V and 1 base from J, leaving 13 bases between. CDR1 SNHLY and CDR2 FYNNEI come from the germline V gene. This CDR3 has 17 amino acids.

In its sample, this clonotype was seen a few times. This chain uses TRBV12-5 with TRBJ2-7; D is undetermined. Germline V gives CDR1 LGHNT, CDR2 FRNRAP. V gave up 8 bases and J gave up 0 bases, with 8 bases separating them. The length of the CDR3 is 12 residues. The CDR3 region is CASLGSSYEQYF. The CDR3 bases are TGTGCTAGTCTCGGCAGCTCCTACGAGCAGTACTTC.

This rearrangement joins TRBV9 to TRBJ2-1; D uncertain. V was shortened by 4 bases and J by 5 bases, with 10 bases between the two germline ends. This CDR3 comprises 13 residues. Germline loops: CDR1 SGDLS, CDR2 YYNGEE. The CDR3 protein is CASSSRTHNEQFF. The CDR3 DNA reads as TGTGCCAGCAGCTCCCGGACCCACAATGAGCAGTTCTTC.

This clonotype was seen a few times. CDR3 residues: CASSLGGGQQYF. The CDR3 DNA sequence: TGTGCCAGCAGCTTAGGGGGGGGCCAGCAGTACTTC. The chain couples TRBV7-8 to TRBJ2-7, with a tentative D call TRBD2 (7 bases). Deletions cut 1 base from V and 8 bases from J, with 9 bases between. The CDR3 spans 12 residues. CDR1 and CDR2 (germline): SGHVS, FQNEAQ. Based on the CDR3 plus reference TRBV7-8 and TRBJ2-7, the full variable domain is GAGVSQSPRYKVAKRGQDVALRCDPISGHVSLFWYQQALGQGPEFLTYFQNEAQLDKSGLPSDRFFAERPEGSVSTLKIQRTQQEDSAVYLCASSLGGGQQYFGPGTRLTVT.

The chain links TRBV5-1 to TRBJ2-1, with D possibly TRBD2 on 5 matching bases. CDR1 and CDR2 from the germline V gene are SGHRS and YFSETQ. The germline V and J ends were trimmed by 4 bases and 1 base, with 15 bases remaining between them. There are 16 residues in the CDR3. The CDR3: CASSPNAGPSYNEQFF. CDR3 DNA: TGCGCCAGCAGCCCCAACGCGGGTCCTTCCTACAATGAGCAGTTCTTC. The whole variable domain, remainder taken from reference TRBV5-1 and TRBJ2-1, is KAGVTQTPRYLIKTRGQQVTLSCSPISGHRSVSWYQQTPGQGLQFLFEYFSETQRNKGNFPGRFSGRQFSNSRSEMNVSTLELGDSALYLCASSPNAGPSYNEQFFGPGTRLTVL.